The clone carrying this T cell receptor beta chain was found a few times. Its antigen remains unidentified. These data come from a study of beta chain features in type 1 diabetes. The CDR3 has 15 amino acids. V was pared by 1 base and J by 5 bases, with 8 bases of the junction left unmatched. Germline CDR1 and CDR2: SGHDT and YYEEEE. Expressed TCRB transcripts were sequenced, since all the RNA that had been isolated was reverse transcribed. Clones were sequenced by immunoSEQ multiplex PCR, and TCRdb holds only the in-frame ones, with some missing. This repertoire shows some 330,000 clones, approximately 11% found once; its top ten account for roughly 0.014%. Whole-study results and caveats: People with Type 1 diabetes carried modestly yet significantly shorter TCRB CDR3s in all four CD4+ subsets.

This clonotype was obtained from a woman in her twenties or thirties in good health. The sample taken for sequencing was naive CD4+ T cells from blood. The chain couples TRBV5-6 to TRBJ1-2, with 7 bases that match TRBD1. CDR3 sequence (DNA): TGTGCCAGCAGCTTGTGGGAACAGGGGACGTATGGCTACACCTTC. The encoded protein is CASSLWEQGTYGYTF.